These 13 T cell receptor beta chains came from one sample sequenced in a study of CD8 T cells in ankylosing spondylitis. A single record per CDR3 protein comes from TCRdb applying MiXCR to the 5' RACE reads. The table lists under 450,000 distinct CDR3 sequences, roughly 20% of them singletons. Specimen: blood, either unsorted or a sorted T cell fraction (not recorded which). Receptors were obtained from a male donor with ankylosing spondylitis or in good health (not recorded which).

The chain links TRBV29-1 to TRBJ2-1; weak D call: TRBD2 (6 bases). The germline CDR1 and CDR2 sequences are SQVTM and ANQGSEA. Trimming removed 7 bases from V and 0 bases from J, with 22 bases in between. This CDR3 has 17 amino acids. CDR3 sequence (DNA): TGCAGCGCAGGGACTTATATTGGGCAAAGCTCCTACAATGAGCAGTTCTTC. It is translated as CSAGTYIGQSSYNEQFF.

A few counts support this clonotype. The chain is built from TRBV7-9 and TRBJ2-5, with TRBD1 matching 10 bases. Germline V gives CDR1 SEHNR, CDR2 FQNEAQ (reference sequence). The junction had 8 bases not matched to a gene; V was cut back by 6 bases and J by 4 bases. CDR3 length: 15 residues. CDR3 sequence reads: CASSHPGQGRETQYF. The DNA for the CDR3 is TGTGCCAGCAGTCACCCGGGACAGGGGCGAGAGACCCAGTACTTC.

J is TRBJ1-6 and V is TRBV12-3 or TRBV12-4; D not resolved. This CDR3 has 16 residues. Trimming cost V 3 bases and J 10 bases, with 19 bases left between them. CDR3 amino acids: CASSFGQPIIGSPLHF. The CDR3, as DNA: TGTGCCAGCAGTTTTGGCCAGCCCATAATTGGATCACCCCTCCACTTT.

J is TRBJ2-3 and V is TRBV9, with 12 positions matching TRBD2. Germline-derived CDR1 and CDR2 are SGDLS and YYNGEE. The CDR3 is 16 residues long. Trimming at V came to 1 base and at J to 2 bases, leaving 2 bases not matched to a gene. The CDR3 reads CASSVRTSGDTDTQYF. DNA for the CDR3: TGTGCCAGCAGCGTACGGACTAGCGGGGACACAGATACGCAGTATTTT.

In its sample, this clonotype was seen many times. J is TRBJ1-2 and V is TRBV12-3 or TRBV12-4, with a weak D call TRBD1 (5 bases). The V end was cut by 5 bases, the J end by 5 bases, with 9 bases between. The CDR3 covers 12 residues. The CDR3 sequence is CASSQDKYGYTF. In DNA form, the CDR3 reads TGTGCCAGCAGTCAGGACAAGTATGGCTACACCTTC.

The J gene is TRBJ2-3, the V gene TRBV12-3 or TRBV12-4, with D perhaps TRBD2 (7 bases). Trimming shortened V by 7 bases and J by 4 bases, and 15 bases separated the two germline ends. CDR3 length: 14 residues. The CDR3 reads CASITGGGADTQYF. In DNA form, the CDR3 reads TGTGCCAGCATAACGGGGGGCGGGGCAGATACGCAGTATTTT.

This clonotype was counted between two and nine times. A much larger clone differs from this one at a single base, so this may be a read error. The chain recombines TRBV12-3 or TRBV12-4 with TRBJ1-1; no clear D. The CDR3 covers 12 residues. V gave up 3 bases and J gave up 1 base, with 3 bases separating them. The CDR3 region has the DNA TGTGCCAGCAGTTTTTGGAACACTGAAGCTTTCTTT. Translating it yields CASSFWNTEAFF.

The J gene is TRBJ2-2, the V gene TRBV3-1, with TRBD2 matching over 8 bases. Germline CDR1 and CDR2: LGHDT and YNNKEL (reference sequence). The ends lost 0 bases at V and 8 bases at J; junction bases unmatched: 11. The CDR3 extends over 17 amino acids. In nucleotides, the CDR3 is TGTGCCAGCAGCCAAGAAGTAGCGGGACTCAACCCAGGGGAGCTGTTTTTT. Its protein product is CASSQEVAGLNPGELFF.

This clonotype has only a few counts. The chain combines TRBV2 with TRBJ2-3, with D unresolved. The CDR3 extends over 14 amino acids. V was pared by 1 base and J by 4 bases, with 9 bases between. Germline V gene sequence: CDR1 SNHLY, CDR2 FYNNEI. CDR3 bases: TGTGCCAGCAGTGAAGAGTCCCCGGCAGATACGCAGTATTTT. Protein product: CASSEESPADTQYF.

The rearrangement joins TRBV15 to TRBJ1-1; D is undetermined. The CDR3 totals 15 residues. Germline V CDR1 and CDR2: LNHNV, YYDKDF (reference sequence). V gave up 4 bases and J gave up 3 bases, with 15 bases separating them. CDR3: CATSIAFGRDTEAFF. The CDR3 coding sequence is TGTGCCACCAGCATCGCGTTTGGTCGGGACACTGAAGCTTTCTTT.

This clonotype came up many times. The chain employs TRBV6-5 and TRBJ1-2, with a tentative D call TRBD1 (6 bases). From germline, CDR1 is MNHEY and CDR2 SVGAGI. The CDR3 contains 18 residues. Deletions cut 3 bases from V and 3 bases from J, with 23 bases between. Here the CDR3 reads CASSYRVRDTPSYYGYTF. The CDR3 DNA sequence: TGTGCCAGCAGTTATCGCGTCCGGGACACTCCATCCTACTATGGCTACACCTTC.

This clonotype has a handful of counts. The chain has TRBV29-1 and TRBJ2-5; D is perhaps TRBD2 (6 bases). V lost 1 base and J 5 bases, leaving 14 bases between the germline ends. Germline V gene sequence: CDR1 SQVTM, CDR2 ANQGSEA. The CDR3 is 14 residues long. The CDR3: CSVEVLGGWETQYF. DNA of the CDR3: TGCAGCGTTGAAGTTCTGGGGGGTTGGGAGACCCAGTACTTC.

The gene calls are TRBV6-1 and TRBJ2-6; no clear D gene. Germline assignment: CDR1 MNHNS and CDR2 SASEGT. This CDR3 is 16 amino acids long. V gave up 3 bases and J gave up 0 bases, with 9 bases separating them. The CDR3 here is CASSEIRFSGANVLTF. The CDR3 DNA follows: TGTGCCAGCAGTGAGATCAGGTTCTCTGGGGCCAACGTCCTGACTTTC.